The present T cell receptor beta chain was sequenced within a study of shared T cell receptors in the human thymus. The CDR3 has 15 residues. Germline V gene lookup returns CDR1 KGHSH and CDR2 LQKENI. Trimming cost V 2 bases and J 8 bases, with 18 bases left between them. The table came from immunoSEQ multiplex PCR; TCRdb's copy has only in-frame clones and leaves some out. The sample lists about 660,000 clones; approximately 87% were seen once. This same sample was also taken into another study, of human thymus T cells. From that report: Donors consisted of healthy Finnish infants (having corrective surgery for congenital heart defects). From resections taken during corrective heart surgery, the thymus tissue was obtained.

V is TRBV18 and J is TRBJ1-2; D not resolved. The sample taken for sequencing was thymocytes. This receptor was obtained from a boy in the first two years of life with a congenital heart defect. Here the CDR3 DNA reads TGTGCCAGCTCACCAATTTGGGTCGCAGGAGGCGGCTACACCTTC. Protein product: CASSPIWVAGGGYTF.